This TCR beta chain derives from a study of beta chain features in type 1 diabetes. Reverse transcribing all isolated RNA meant expressed TCRB transcripts were sequenced. Several million reads per sample on average were obtained from naive, central memory and regulatory T cell samples. Sequencing used immunoSEQ multiplex PCR; TCRdb keeps in-frame clones, though not all of them. The sample has about 140,000 clones, less than 9% seen once. This clone was detected a few times. What it recognizes is unknown. Germline V CDR1 and CDR2: SNHLY, FYNNEI. The CDR3 contains 14 residues. V lost 6 bases, J lost 3 bases, and 3 bases stayed unmatched. Findings of the study overall: Over-representation of high TCR-expressing cells was a possible consequence of cDNA sequencing. VDJ junctions in type 1 diabetes patients carried more deletions and fewer insertions. Sampled from patients, naive, central memory and Treg TCRB repertoires appeared more similar than those sampled from healthy donors.

The specimen was central memory CD4+ T cells from blood. The J gene is TRBJ1-5, the V gene TRBV2; TRBD1 matches at 9 bases. This clonotype was sampled from a woman between 25 and 40 years old in good health. The CDR3: CASRDRGSNQPQHF. CDR3 bases: TGTGCCAGCAGGGACAGGGGATCCAATCAGCCCCAGCATTTT.